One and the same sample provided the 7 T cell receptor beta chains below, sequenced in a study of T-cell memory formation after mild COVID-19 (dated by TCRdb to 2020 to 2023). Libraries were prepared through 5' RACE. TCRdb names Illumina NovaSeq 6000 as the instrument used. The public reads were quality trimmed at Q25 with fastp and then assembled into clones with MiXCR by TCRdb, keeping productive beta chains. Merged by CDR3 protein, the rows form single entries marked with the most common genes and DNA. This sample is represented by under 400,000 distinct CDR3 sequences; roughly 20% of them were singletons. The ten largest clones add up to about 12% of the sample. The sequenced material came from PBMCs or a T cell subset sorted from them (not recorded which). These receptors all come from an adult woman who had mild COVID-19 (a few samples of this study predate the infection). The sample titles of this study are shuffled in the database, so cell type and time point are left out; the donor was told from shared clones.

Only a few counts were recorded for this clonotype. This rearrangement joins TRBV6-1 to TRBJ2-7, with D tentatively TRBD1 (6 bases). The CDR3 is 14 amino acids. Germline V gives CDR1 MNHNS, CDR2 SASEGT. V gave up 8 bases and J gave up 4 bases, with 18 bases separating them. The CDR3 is CASSTPAGTYEQYF. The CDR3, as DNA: TGTGCCAGCTCTACACCCGCTGGGACATACGAGCAGTACTTC.

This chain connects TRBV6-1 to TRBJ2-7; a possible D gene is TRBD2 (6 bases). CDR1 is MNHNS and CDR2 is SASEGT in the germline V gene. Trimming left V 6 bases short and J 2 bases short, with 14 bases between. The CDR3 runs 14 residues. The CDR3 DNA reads TGTGCCAGCAGAACTGGGGGGAACCCCTACGAGCAGTACTTC. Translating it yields CASRTGGNPYEQYF.

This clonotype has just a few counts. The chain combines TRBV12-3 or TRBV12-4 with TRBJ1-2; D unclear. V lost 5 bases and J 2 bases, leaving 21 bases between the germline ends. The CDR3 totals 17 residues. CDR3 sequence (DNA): TGTGCCAGCAGTCCAACTGGCTGGGGAGTAGTCAACTATGGCTACACCTTC. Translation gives CASSPTGWGVVNYGYTF.

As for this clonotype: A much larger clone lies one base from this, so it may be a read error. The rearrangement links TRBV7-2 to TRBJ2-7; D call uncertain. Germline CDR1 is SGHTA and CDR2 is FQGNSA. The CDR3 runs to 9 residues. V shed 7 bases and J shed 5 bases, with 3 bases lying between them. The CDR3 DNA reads TGTGCCAGCATCCACGAGCAGTACTTC. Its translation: CASIHEQYF. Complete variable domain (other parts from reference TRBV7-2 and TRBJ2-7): GAGVSQSPSNKVTEKGKDVELRCDPISGHTALYWYRQSLGQGLEFLIYFQGNSAPDKSGLPSDRFSAERTGGSVSTLTIQRTQQEDSAVYLCASIHEQYFGPGTRLTVT.

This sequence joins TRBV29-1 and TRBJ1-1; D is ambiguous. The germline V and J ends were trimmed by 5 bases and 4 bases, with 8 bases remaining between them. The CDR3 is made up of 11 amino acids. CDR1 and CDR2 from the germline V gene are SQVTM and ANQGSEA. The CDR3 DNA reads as TGCAGCGTTAGGTGGTCCACTGAAGCTTTCTTT. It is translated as CSVRWSTEAFF.

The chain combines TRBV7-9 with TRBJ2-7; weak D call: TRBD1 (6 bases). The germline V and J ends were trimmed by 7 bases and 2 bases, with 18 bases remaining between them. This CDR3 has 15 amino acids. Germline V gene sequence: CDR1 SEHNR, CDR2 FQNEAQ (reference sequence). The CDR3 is CASTRPGTQAYEQYF. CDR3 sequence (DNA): TGTGCCAGCACCCGCCCGGGGACACAAGCCTACGAGCAGTACTTC.

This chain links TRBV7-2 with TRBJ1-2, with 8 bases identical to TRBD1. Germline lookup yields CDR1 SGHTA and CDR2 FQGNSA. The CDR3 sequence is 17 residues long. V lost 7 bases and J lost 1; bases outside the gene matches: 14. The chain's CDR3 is CASTLRGGTGNNYGYTF. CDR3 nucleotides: TGTGCCAGCACCCTCCGCGGCGGGACAGGCAATAACTATGGCTACACCTTC.